A single sample is the source of the 20 T cell receptor beta chains below, sequenced in a study of blood T cells in healthy people across ages. Through a sample-barcoded 5' primer and a J-beta primer mix, a second PCR was run for roughly 6 to 12 cycles. TCRdb re-derived calls from the 5' RACE reads in MiXCR, one entry per CDR3 protein. This table holds some 700,000 distinct CDR3 sequences, roughly two fifths found once. The sequencing input was blood. Receptors originate from a woman aged 55-75 years in good health.

This clonotype was observed a few times. The chain joins TRBV7-9 to TRBJ2-1; tentative D call: TRBD2 (6 bases). Germline assignment: CDR1 SEHNR and CDR2 FQNEAQ (reference sequence). This CDR3 region has 15 residues. Trimming removed 1 base from V and 3 bases from J, with 10 bases in between. This chain's CDR3 is CASSLVVGGYNEQFF. In nucleotides, the CDR3 is TGTGCCAGCAGCTTAGTGGTGGGAGGCTACAATGAGCAGTTCTTC.

This clonotype was detected a few times. The chain joins TRBV5-1 to TRBJ2-7, with TRBD1 matching over 7 bases. V was pared by 4 bases and J by 3 bases, with 4 bases of the junction left unmatched. CDR1 is SGHRS, CDR2 YFSETQ, per germline. This CDR3 is 13 amino acids long. The CDR3 protein is CASSHRDSYEQYF. The CDR3, as DNA: TGCGCCAGCAGCCACCGGGACAGCTACGAGCAGTACTTC. The whole variable domain, remainder taken from reference TRBV5-1 and TRBJ2-7, is KAGVTQTPRYLIKTRGQQVTLSCSPISGHRSVSWYQQTPGQGLQFLFEYFSETQRNKGNFPGRFSGRQFSNSRSEMNVSTLELGDSALYLCASSHRDSYEQYFGPGTRLTVT.

About this clonotype itself: At one of its ends the junction is not consistent with the germline gene, which may arise from a read error. This chain links TRBV20-1 with TRBJ1-1; D possibly corresponds to TRBD1 (6 bases). The CDR3 totals 14 residues. The germline gives CDR1 DFQATT, CDR2 SNEGSKA (reference sequence). The CDR3 region is CSATRGRMNTAAFF. The DNA of the CDR3 is TGCAGTGCTACCAGGGGCAGGATGAACACTGCAGCTTTCTTT.

The gene calls are TRBV29-1 and TRBJ2-7, with D tentatively TRBD2 (5 bases). The CDR3 runs to 13 residues. V was cut by 2 bases and J by 2 bases, with 10 bases left in between. CDR1 and CDR2 (germline): SQVTM, ANQGSEA. The CDR3 bases are TGCAGCGTTGAAAGAAGCGGTACCTACGAGCAGTACTTC. Residues: CSVERSGTYEQYF.

The chain recombines TRBV5-1 with TRBJ1-2; 9 nucleotides match TRBD1. This CDR3 has 15 residues. CDR1 and CDR2 (germline): SGHRS, YFSETQ. The J segment lost 6 bases and the V segment lost 4 bases, leaving 10 bases of the junction unmatched. The CDR3, as DNA: TGCGCCAGCAGCCAACGGACAGGGGAGAAGGATGGCTACACCTTC. This codes for CASSQRTGEKDGYTF.

This clonotype has only a few counts. The CDR3 nucleotides read TGTGCCAGCAGCTTAAGCGATTCCAGCGGGAGTGGCCAAGAGACCCAGTACTTC. Protein product: CASSLSDSSGSGQETQYF. V usage is TRBV7-3 and J usage is TRBJ2-5; 8 bases align to TRBD2. Looked up from germline, CDR1 is SGHTA and CDR2 is FQGTGA. Germline trimming cut 1 base from V and 1 base from J; bases unmatched to any gene: 11. This CDR3 has 18 residues. The entire variable domain, with the rest obtained from reference TRBV7-3 and TRBJ2-5, is as follows: GAGVSQTPSNKVTEKGKYVELRCDPISGHTALYWYRQSLGQGPEFLIYFQGTGAADDSGLPNDRFFAVRPEGSVSTLKIQRTERGDSAVYLCASSLSDSSGSGQETQYFGPGTRLLVL.

This clonotype was seen only a few times. This chain links TRBV29-1 with TRBJ1-2; 7 bases match TRBD1. Germline CDR1 is SQVTM and CDR2 is ANQGSEA. With V trimmed by 7 bases and J by 11 bases, 13 bases remained unmatched. The CDR3 extends over 12 amino acids. The DNA for the CDR3 is TGCAGCGGGGGACAGACGACCGTCCCTTACACCTTC. Translation gives CSGGQTTVPYTF.

The chain has TRBV3-1 and TRBJ2-5; TRBD1 matches 12 bases. Germline V lookup: CDR1 LGHDT, CDR2 YNNKEL (reference sequence). This CDR3 comprises 15 residues. V dropped 3 bases and J dropped 5; count of bases not matched to a gene: 4. CDR3 sequence (DNA): TGTGCCAGCAGCCATGGGACAGGGGGCGAGGAGACCCAGTACTTC. Its translation: CASSHGTGGEETQYF.

V gene TRBV28 combines with J gene TRBJ2-1; 11 bases agree with TRBD2. With V trimmed by 5 bases and J by 5 bases, 8 bases remained unmatched. From germline, CDR1 is MDHEN and CDR2 SYDVKM. CDR3 length: 16 amino acids. Here the CDR3 DNA reads TGTGCCAGCAGTCCCCCGACTAGCGGGAACCACAATGAGCAGTTCTTC. It translates to CASSPPTSGNHNEQFF.

This clonotype was seen only a few times. The chain is built from TRBV5-1 and TRBJ2-7; the D gene is possibly TRBD1 (5 bases). CDR1 and CDR2 (germline): SGHRS, YFSETQ. The CDR3 covers 14 residues. V dropped 4 bases and J dropped 2 bases, with 13 bases sitting between them. The CDR3 coding sequence is TGCGCCAGCAGCGATGAAGGGGCTACCTACGAGCAGTACTTC. This codes for CASSDEGATYEQYF.

The table lists this clonotype with many counts. V is TRBV7-9 and J is TRBJ2-5; D possibly corresponds to TRBD1 (6 bases). This CDR3 has 14 amino acids. The V end lost 5 bases, the J end lost 2 bases, and 12 bases lay between the germline ends. Per the germline V gene, CDR1 is SEHNR and CDR2 is FQNEAQ (reference sequence). For the CDR3, the DNA is TGTGCCAGCAGCCCCGGACAGATACAAGAGACCCAGTACTTC. Its translation is CASSPGQIQETQYF.

The table lists this clonotype with a few counts. The chain is built from TRBV20-1 and TRBJ2-3, with D hard to call. Trimming took off 0 bases at V and 7 bases at J, with 17 bases between the two ends. The germline CDR1 and CDR2 sequences are DFQATT and SNEGSKA (reference sequence). The length of the CDR3 is 15 residues. CDR3 protein: CSARDLGLAVNTQYF. In nucleotides, the CDR3 is TGCAGTGCTAGAGATCTCGGGCTTGCGGTAAATACGCAGTATTTT.

The chain recombines TRBV7-6 with TRBJ2-7; 12 bases fit TRBD1. Germline V gene data show CDR1 as SGHVS and CDR2 as FNYEAQ. The length of the CDR3 is 18 residues. V was pared by 4 bases and J by 6 bases, with 16 bases of the junction left unmatched. CDR3 sequence reads: CASSSSPGQGAFLGEQYF. DNA of the CDR3: TGTGCCAGCAGCTCATCTCCGGGACAGGGGGCGTTTTTGGGCGAGCAGTACTTC.

The CDR3: CASSQKGNHEQYF. In DNA, the CDR3 is TGTGCCAGCAGTCAAAAAGGGAACCACGAGCAGTACTTC. This chain uses TRBV3-1 with TRBJ2-7, with D uncertain. The CDR3 runs 13 residues. Germline V lookup: CDR1 LGHDT, CDR2 YNNKEL (reference sequence). The ends were cut back, 6 bases at V and 5 bases at J, with 14 bases in the middle.

J is TRBJ2-1 and V is TRBV5-1, with 13 bases fitting TRBD2. This CDR3 is built from 17 residues. From germline, CDR1 is SGHRS and CDR2 YFSETQ. J was trimmed by 8 bases and V by 7 bases; bases with no gene match: 15. The CDR3 loop is CASGWGLLAGGTDEQFF. In nucleotides, the CDR3 is TGCGCCAGCGGCTGGGGCCTACTAGCGGGAGGGACCGATGAGCAGTTCTTC.

This clonotype showed up just a few times. The chain employs TRBV7-3 and TRBJ2-5, with D hard to call. Germline CDR1 is SGHTA and CDR2 is FQGTGA. The CDR3 contains 17 residues. Trimming pared 1 base from V and 3 bases from J, leaving 18 bases between. For the CDR3, the DNA is TGTGCCAGCAGCTTAAATGCCGCGTCCGACCTTAAAGAGACCCAGTACTTC. Its protein is CASSLNAASDLKETQYF. The full variable domain, rest sourced from reference TRBV7-3 and TRBJ2-5, is GAGVSQTPSNKVTEKGKYVELRCDPISGHTALYWYRQSLGQGPEFLIYFQGTGAADDSGLPNDRFFAVRPEGSVSTLKIQRTERGDSAVYLCASSLNAASDLKETQYFGPGTRLLVL.

A few counts support this clonotype. This chain joins TRBV11-2 and TRBJ1-4; TRBD1 matches 12 bases. J gave up 9 bases and V 4 bases, and 0 bases lay outside the gene matches. The CDR3 runs 13 residues. The germline V gene has CDR1 SGHAT and CDR2 FQNNGV. The CDR3 here is CASSWDRGQKLFF. In nucleotides, the CDR3 is TGTGCCAGCAGCTGGGACAGGGGGCAAAAACTGTTTTTT.

The chain uses TRBV18 and TRBJ1-1; 7 positions agree with TRBD1. V dropped 4 bases and J dropped 8; count of bases not matched to a gene: 7. The CDR3 consists of 13 residues. The V gene's germline CDR1 is KGHSH and CDR2 LQKENI. This CDR3 is CASSQGTEREAFF. DNA for the CDR3: TGTGCCAGCTCACAAGGGACAGAGAGAGAAGCTTTCTTT.

This clonotype was detected only a few times. This chain connects TRBV6-5 to TRBJ2-7; D tentatively reads TRBD1 or TRBD2 (5 bases each). Deletions cut 6 bases from V and 1 base from J, with 19 bases between. This CDR3 is 16 amino acids long. The V gene's germline CDR1 is MNHEY and CDR2 SVGAGI. As DNA, the CDR3 is TGTGCCAGCAGCTCTTTATGGGGGAGAGGATCCTACGAGCAGTACTTC. This translates into CASSSLWGRGSYEQYF.

The rearrangement links TRBV12-3 or TRBV12-4 to TRBJ1-1, with 7 bases fitting TRBD1. The CDR3 length is 15 residues. J lost 8 bases, V lost 4 bases, and 13 bases had no gene match. The CDR3 nucleotides are TGTGCCAGCAGTTCTGGCTGGACAGGCACATTGGAAGCTTTCTTT. Its protein product is CASSSGWTGTLEAFF.